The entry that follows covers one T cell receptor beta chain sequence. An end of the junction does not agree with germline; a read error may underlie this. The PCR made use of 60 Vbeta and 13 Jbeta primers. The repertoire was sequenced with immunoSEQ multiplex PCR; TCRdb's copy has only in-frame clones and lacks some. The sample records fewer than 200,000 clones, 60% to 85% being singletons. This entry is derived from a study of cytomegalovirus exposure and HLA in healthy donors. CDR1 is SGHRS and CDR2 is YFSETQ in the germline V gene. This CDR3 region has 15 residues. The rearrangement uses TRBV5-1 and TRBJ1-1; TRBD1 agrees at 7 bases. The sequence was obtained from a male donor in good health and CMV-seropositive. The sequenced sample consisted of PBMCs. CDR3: CASSGEGARNTEAFF. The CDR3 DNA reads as TGCGCCAGCAGCGGTGAGGGGGCACGGAACACTGAAGCTTTTTTT.